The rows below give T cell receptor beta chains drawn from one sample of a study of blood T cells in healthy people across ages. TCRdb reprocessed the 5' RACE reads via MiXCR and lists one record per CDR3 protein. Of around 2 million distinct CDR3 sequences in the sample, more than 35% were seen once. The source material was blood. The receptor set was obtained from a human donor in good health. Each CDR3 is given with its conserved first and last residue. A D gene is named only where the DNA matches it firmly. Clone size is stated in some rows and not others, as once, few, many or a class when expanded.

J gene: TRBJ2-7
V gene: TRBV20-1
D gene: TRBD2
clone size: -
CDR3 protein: CSVLAGAYYEQYF

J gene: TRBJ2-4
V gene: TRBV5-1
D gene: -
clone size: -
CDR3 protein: CASSSTPRRAKNIQYF

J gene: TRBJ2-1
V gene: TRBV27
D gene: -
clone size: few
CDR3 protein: CASSLRTLGEQFF

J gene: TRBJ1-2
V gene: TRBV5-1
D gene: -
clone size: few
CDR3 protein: CASSLEGRGGYGYTF

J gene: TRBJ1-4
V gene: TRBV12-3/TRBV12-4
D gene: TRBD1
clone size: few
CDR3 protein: CASSKQGIWEKLFF

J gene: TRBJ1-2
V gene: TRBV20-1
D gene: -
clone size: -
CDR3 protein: CSARGYSLYGYTF

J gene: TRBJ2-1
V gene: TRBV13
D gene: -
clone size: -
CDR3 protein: CASSLDGFYNEQFF

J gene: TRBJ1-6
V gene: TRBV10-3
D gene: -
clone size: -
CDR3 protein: CAIRRGSLNSPLHF

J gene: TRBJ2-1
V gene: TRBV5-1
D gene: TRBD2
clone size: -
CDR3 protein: CASRDGGDGNEQFF

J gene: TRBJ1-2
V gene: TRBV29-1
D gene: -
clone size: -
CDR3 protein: CSIETGSGYTF

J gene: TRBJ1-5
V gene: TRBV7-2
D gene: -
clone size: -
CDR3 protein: CASSLARVANQPQHF

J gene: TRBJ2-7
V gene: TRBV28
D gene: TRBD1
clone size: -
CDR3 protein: CASMGTGTTYEQYF

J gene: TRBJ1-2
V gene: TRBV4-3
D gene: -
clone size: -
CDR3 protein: CASSQQGATFYGYTF

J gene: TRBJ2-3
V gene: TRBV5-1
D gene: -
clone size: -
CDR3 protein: CASSSRAGQPTDTQYF

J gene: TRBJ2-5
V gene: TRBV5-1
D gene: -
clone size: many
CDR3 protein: CASSPGTGVETQYF

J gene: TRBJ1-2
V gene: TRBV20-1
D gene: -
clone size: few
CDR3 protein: CSARDGYRLGYGYTF

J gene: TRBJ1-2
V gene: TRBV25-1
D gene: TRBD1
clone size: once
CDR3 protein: CASSEFFLRDRDPLSYGYTF

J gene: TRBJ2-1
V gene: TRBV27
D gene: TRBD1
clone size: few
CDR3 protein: CASSPGQGRGNEQFF

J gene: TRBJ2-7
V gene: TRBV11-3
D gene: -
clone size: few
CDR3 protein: CASSSLHSYEQYF

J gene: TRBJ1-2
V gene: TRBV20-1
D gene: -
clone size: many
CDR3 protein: CSAHSDRDYGYTF

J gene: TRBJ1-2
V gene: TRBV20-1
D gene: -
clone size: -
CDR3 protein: CSARDLWRRYGYTF

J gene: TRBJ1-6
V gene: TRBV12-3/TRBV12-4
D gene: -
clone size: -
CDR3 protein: CASSSGASNSPLHF

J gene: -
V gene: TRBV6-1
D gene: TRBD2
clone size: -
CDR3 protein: CASSALAGGMGRSEQYF